This T cell receptor (beta chain) was identified during a study of shared clonotypes between healthy human individuals. The study's findings and limits: Sharing across four donors was highest in naive CD4 (around 5%) and lowest in memory CD8 (roughly 0.4%). A reduction in generation probabilities was seen for non-shared clonotypes relative to those shared by all four donors.

A note on this clone: What it binds is not known.

Donors included only healthy HIV-negative adults lacking recent acute infections or vaccinations. The authors divided CD4+ cells into CD45RA+ naive and CD45RA-negative memory subsets. The protocol was immunoSEQ multiplex PCR, while the TCRdb copy is restricted to in-frame clones and leaves out a portion. Found here are about 1 million clones, 70% to 80% of them singletons; the top ten hold over 1.3%. Looked up from germline, CDR1 is SGHAT and CDR2 is FQNNGV. Trimming took off 5 bases at V and 13 bases at J, with 14 bases between the two ends. There are 11 residues in the CDR3. The chain employs TRBV11-2 and TRBJ2-5, with D unresolved. Sequencing was carried out using memory CD4+ T cells sorted from blood. The subset is: CD45RA-negative fraction. This sequence originates from a young man in good health. The CDR3 region is CASSSSLRPYF. In DNA form, the CDR3 reads TGTGCCAGCAGCAGCTCCCTCCGCCCGTACTTC.